The clone carrying this TCR beta chain was seen only a few times. The antigen remains unidentified. The CDR3 loop spans 17 amino acids. CDR1 is MGHRA and CDR2 is YSYEKL in the germline V gene. Trimming at V came to 1 base and at J to 4 bases, leaving 5 bases not matched to a gene. The data were obtained in a study of CD8 T cells in ankylosing spondylitis. Study observations and caveats: Reported data indicate significant enrichment of disease-linked clones within matched ankylosing spondylitis synovial fluid. Those disease-linked clones were CD8+; they were also relatively rare in peripheral blood. Seemingly distinctive of ankylosing spondylitis blood was a TCR beta motif formed by eight highly homologous variants.

Making use of molecular barcodes, quantitative 5'-RACE generated TCR beta libraries. In TCRdb, the 5' RACE reads were re-called with MiXCR into one record per CDR3 protein. This table holds around 340,000 distinct CDR3 sequences, approximately 22% found once. The TCR comes from a male donor with ankylosing spondylitis or in good health (not recorded which). The sequenced sample consisted of blood, either unsorted or a sorted T cell fraction (not recorded which). This chain connects TRBV4-1 to TRBJ2-1; 12 bases fit TRBD2. CDR3 loop: CASSQVPGLAGYNEQFF. CDR3 sequence (DNA): TGCGCCAGCAGCCAAGTTCCGGGACTAGCGGGTTACAATGAGCAGTTCTTC.